This is a list of T cell receptor beta chains from one sample in a study of blood T cell repertoires in COVID-19. Profiled with immunoSEQ multiplex PCR; TCRdb holds only in-frame clones, not every one. In the table there are tens of thousands of clones, approximately 85% of which are singletons. Sequences were obtained from peripheral blood. These receptors came from a man between 65 and 85 years old in a cohort sampled during active COVID-19. CDR3s include the opening cysteine and the closing phenylalanine or tryptophan. Each record gives: clone size, V gene, D gene, J gene, CDR3 protein, CDR3 DNA. A D gene is named only where the DNA matches it firmly. A clone size is listed for some rows: how often the clone was seen (once, few, many), or a class if it is expanded.

abundance: .; v_gene: TRBV24-1; d_gene: .; j_gene: TRBJ2-6; CDR3aa: CATSPARLRPGANVLTF; CDR3nt: TGTGCCACCAGTCCCGCCAGGCTTCGACCCGGGGCCAACGTCCTGACTTTC
abundance: few; v_gene: TRBV9; d_gene: .; j_gene: TRBJ2-7; CDR3aa: CASSVATGQSYEQYF; CDR3nt: TGTGCCAGCAGCGTAGCTACTGGGCAATCCTACGAGCAGTACTTC
abundance: once; v_gene: TRBV7-9; d_gene: .; j_gene: TRBJ1-4; CDR3aa: CASSSQEAREKLFF; CDR3nt: TGTGCCAGCAGCTCCCAGGAGGCACGAGAAAAACTGTTTTTT
abundance: .; v_gene: TRBV5-1; d_gene: .; j_gene: TRBJ2-3; CDR3aa: CASSSPDGEDTQYF; CDR3nt: TGCGCCAGCAGCTCGCCTGACGGGGAAGATACGCAGTATTTT
abundance: .; v_gene: TRBV4-1; d_gene: .; j_gene: TRBJ1-2; CDR3aa: CASSQVERDYGYTF; CDR3nt: TGCGCCAGCAGCCAAGTTGAGAGGGACTATGGCTACACCTTC
abundance: .; v_gene: TRBV3-1/TRBV3-2; d_gene: .; j_gene: TRBJ2-4; CDR3aa: CASSLDQGLKNIQYF; CDR3nt: TGTGCCAGCAGCCTCGATCAGGGGTTAAAAAACATTCAGTACTTC
abundance: .; v_gene: TRBV4-2; d_gene: .; j_gene: TRBJ1-1; CDR3aa: CASSQDGGNPEAFF; CDR3nt: TGTGCCAGCAGCCAAGATGGGGGGAACCCTGAAGCTTTCTTT
abundance: .; v_gene: TRBV7-2; d_gene: .; j_gene: TRBJ2-1; CDR3aa: CASSFDRGLGEQFF; CDR3nt: TGTGCCAGCAGCTTTGATCGGGGACTGGGTGAGCAGTTCTTC
abundance: once; v_gene: TRBV5-4; d_gene: .; j_gene: TRBJ2-7; CDR3aa: CASSSPAASSSYEQYF; CDR3nt: TGTGCCAGCAGTTCCCCAGCGGCTTCCAGCTCCTACGAGCAGTACTTC
abundance: .; v_gene: TRBV4-2; d_gene: TRBD1; j_gene: TRBJ1-6; CDR3aa: CASSPWTGKNSPLHF; CDR3nt: TGTGCCAGCAGCCCCTGGACAGGGAAGAATTCACCCCTCCACTTT
abundance: .; v_gene: TRBV27; d_gene: TRBD2; j_gene: TRBJ2-1; CDR3aa: CASRLAGGPNEQFF; CDR3nt: TGTGCCAGCAGACTAGCGGGAGGGCCCAATGAGCAGTTCTTC
abundance: .; v_gene: TRBV29-1; d_gene: .; j_gene: TRBJ2-5; CDR3aa: CSGWGGDRTQYF; CDR3nt: TGCAGCGGGTGGGGCGGGGACCGGACCCAGTACTTC
abundance: .; v_gene: TRBV6-5; d_gene: TRBD1; j_gene: TRBJ1-5; CDR3aa: CASSLDRGQFNQPQHF; CDR3nt: TGTGCCAGCAGTTTGGACAGGGGGCAGTTCAATCAGCCCCAGCATTTT
abundance: .; v_gene: TRBV6-6; d_gene: TRBD1; j_gene: TRBJ1-5; CDR3aa: CASSYRGRGNQPQHF; CDR3nt: TGTGCCAGCAGTTACAGGGGGCGCGGCAATCAGCCCCAGCATTTT
abundance: .; v_gene: TRBV5-5; d_gene: TRBD2; j_gene: TRBJ2-7; CDR3aa: CASSQGTSGIYEQYF; CDR3nt: TGTGCCAGCAGCCAAGGGACTAGCGGGATCTACGAGCAGTACTTC
abundance: .; v_gene: TRBV20-1; d_gene: TRBD2; j_gene: TRBJ2-7; CDR3aa: CSASGASGEPSEQYF; CDR3nt: TGCAGTGCTAGTGGGGCTAGCGGGGAGCCGAGCGAGCAGTACTTC
abundance: once; v_gene: TRBV5-6; d_gene: .; j_gene: TRBJ1-6; CDR3aa: CASSLDRANSPLHF; CDR3nt: TGTGCCAGCAGCTTGGACAGGGCTAATTCACCCCTCCACTTT
abundance: .; v_gene: TRBV5-4; d_gene: TRBD1; j_gene: TRBJ1-1; CDR3aa: CASSPRTGSEAFF; CDR3nt: TGTGCCAGCAGCCCCAGGACAGGTTCTGAAGCTTTCTTT
abundance: .; v_gene: TRBV6-2/TRBV6-3; d_gene: .; j_gene: TRBJ1-3; CDR3aa: CASSPPGGFGNTIYF; CDR3nt: TGTGCCAGCAGCCCACCGGGGGGCTTTGGAAACACCATATATTTT
abundance: few; v_gene: TRBV18; d_gene: TRBD1; j_gene: TRBJ1-2; CDR3aa: CASSPQDRNGYTF; CDR3nt: TGTGCCAGCTCACCACAGGACAGGAATGGCTACACCTTC
abundance: .; v_gene: TRBV6-5; d_gene: .; j_gene: TRBJ2-4; CDR3aa: CASSTTKGAKNIQYF; CDR3nt: TGTGCCAGCAGTACTACTAAGGGGGCCAAAAACATTCAGTACTTC